One T cell receptor beta chain is described in this entry. This clone has a handful of counts. What this receptor recognizes is not known. Base qualities were left out, and no much larger clone turns up one base away. This record comes from a study of pediatric ulcerative colitis (dated by TCRdb to the late 2010s). As for the study more broadly: Pancolitis was present in six to eight ulcerative colitis patients and left-sided colitis in two, and histology consistent with ulcerative colitis was found in all of these patients. Using the Pediatric Ulcerative Colitis Activity Index, two patients were classed as having mild disease, several as having moderate disease and three as having acute severe colitis. From roughly 9 newly diagnosed, treatment-naive pediatric ulcerative colitis patients and a few non-IBD control children, paired blood and rectal samples were collected. Broad study findings and their caveats: A couple of rectal CDR3 clonotypes turned up in every ulcerative colitis patient but in none of the controls. Clonal overlap between a subject's own blood and rectum was significantly greater in ulcerative colitis patients than in controls, which suggests more T cell trafficking to inflamed tissue. The healthy control group was small, consisting of only four individuals. Features of the rectal repertoire distinguished controls, mild-moderate colitis patients and acute severe colitis patients, and in acute severe colitis, rectal diversity was reduced because of clonal expansions. Because repertoires were derived from total lymphocyte DNA, patterns in rare subsets such as regulatory T cells may not have been reflected. Blood-derived T cells may have been included in the rectal pinch biopsies, particularly in patients with overt colitis. A couple of patients' blood samples yielded substantially fewer templates for technical reasons and were excluded from blood-rectal overlap analysis.

The germline V gene (reference sequence) provides CDR1 WNHNN and CDR2 SYGVQD. V is cut by 4 bases and J by 3 bases, and the space between the germline ends is 3 bases. The CDR3 contains 12 residues, cysteine and phenylalanine counted. Left in the record is the CDR3 DNA by itself, 36 bases read in frame from the first base. Using the immunoSEQ TRB Survey service, rearranged CDR3 beta regions were amplified from genomic DNA with multiplex V and J primers. To keep depth equal across samples, survey-level sequencing depth of up to 500,000 reads per sample was applied. Libraries were purified and pooled, and sequencing was performed on Illumina technology. The original methods were these. Productive clonality, sample overlap, pairwise scatters, CDR3 beta length, V/D/J gene usage and productiveness were assessed with immunoSEQ online tools. Calculated diversity was defined as the number of unique rearrangements divided by total templates times 100, and Shannon and Simpson indices were additionally computed. For principal component analysis, Z-score normalized data were analyzed with the R prcomp function and the ggbiplot package. Morisita's index was used to measure clonal overlap between blood and rectum within each subject. This is the immuneACCESS table as TCRdb keeps it, with only in-frame sequences that have V and J called. A part of the clones is gone; compared with another copy, unresolved V genes explain less than half, and the rest is unexplained. V and J calls plus clone size are reproduced from that table; the DNA served to infer D and trimming. Within this sample are 30,000 to 35,000 clones, with 81% of them counted one time only. Over 0.95% of the sample is held by the ten biggest clonotypes.

During colonoscopy, one to two pinch biopsies were obtained from the rectum for research purposes. Ulcerative colitis patients had received no immunosuppressive medication before the diagnostic colonoscopy. Before DNA was isolated, the rectal biopsies underwent proteinase K digestion. The Wizard kit (Promega) was used to extract genomic DNA from blood and intestinal samples. Rearrangement joined TRBV10-1 to TRBJ2-2; the D gene assignment is ambiguous. Sequencing was performed on gut tissue. The TCR sequence derives from a boy younger than 18 with mild ulcerative colitis. The sequenced DNA: TGCGCCAGCAGTGGGCACACCGGGGAGCTGTTTTTT. It translates to CASSGHTGELFF.